This T cell receptor (beta chain) was documented in a study of T cells in Graves' hyperthyroidism and ophthalmopathy. It was RNA transcripts that yielded the amplified TCR beta CDR3 regions. During a first-round RT-PCR of the TCR CDR3, the HTBI primer set was used. TCRdb recomputed calls from the multiplex PCR reads with MiXCR, one row per CDR3 protein. Of about 400,000 distinct CDR3 sequences in the sample, 13% to 15% were seen once. On the basis of clinical symptoms, serum thyroxine and TRAb, thyroid ultrasound and orbital computed tomography, diagnoses were made. This CDR3 spans 16 amino acids. Germline assignment: CDR1 SGHAT and CDR2 FQNNGV. V lost 5 bases to trimming and J lost 1 base, with 15 bases between them. Study-wide results and limits: Model predictions of ophthalmopathy came a median 6.5 months before onset. Within blood appeared most thyroid clonotypes that had expanded above 0.001.

With regard to this clonotype: What it binds is unknown.

This clonotype was sampled from a woman in her sixties with Graves' ophthalmopathy. The sequencing input was blood. The V gene is TRBV11-2, the J gene TRBJ2-1; D is unresolved. The CDR3, as DNA: TGTGCCAGCAGCCAAACCCGTTCGAGGTCCTACAATGAGCAGTTCTTC. Protein: CASSQTRSRSYNEQFF.